The 9 T cell receptor beta chains listed next were all sequenced from one sample in a study of T cells in Graves' hyperthyroidism and ophthalmopathy. RNA transcripts served as the template for amplifying TCR beta CDR3 regions. A set of HTBI primers served as the primers for a first-round RT-PCR of the TCR CDR3. TCRdb passed the multiplex PCR reads through MiXCR, listing each CDR3 protein once. The profile shows over 500,000 distinct CDR3 sequences, approximately 48% of them singletons. The sequencing sample was made of peripheral blood or thyroid tissue (not recorded which). The receptors were gathered from an adult woman with Graves' disease, either hyperthyroidism or ophthalmopathy (not recorded which).

The J gene is TRBJ1-3, the V gene TRBV19; D is unclear. The CDR3 contains 16 residues. V lost 0 bases and J lost 8, with 17 bases in between. CDR1 and CDR2 (germline): LNHDA, SQIVND (reference sequence). The CDR3 DNA follows: TGTGCCAGTAGTATAGACTTAAGGGTCTATGGCTACACCATATATTTT. This gives the protein CASSIDLRVYGYTIYF.

Only one count was recorded for this clonotype. A much larger clone differs by one base, so this may be a read error. This chain joins TRBV6-1 and TRBJ1-1; no firm D call. The length of the CDR3 is 13 residues. V lost 11 bases and J 1 base, leaving 14 bases between the germline ends. Germline loops: CDR1 MNHNS, CDR2 SASEGT. The CDR3 region has the DNA TGTGCCGGCAACGCCGACGGGAACACTGAAGCTTTCTTT. This sequence encodes CAGNADGNTEAFF.

V usage is TRBV20-1 and J usage is TRBJ2-7; 9 positions match TRBD1. The CDR3 runs to 17 residues. The ends lost 0 bases at V and 5 bases at J; junction bases unmatched: 14. In germline, CDR1 is DFQATT, CDR2 SNEGSKA (reference sequence). CDR3 region: CSARDRGSWDRVHEQYF. DNA for the CDR3: TGCAGTGCTAGAGATAGGGGTTCCTGGGACAGGGTCCACGAGCAGTACTTC.

The chain combines TRBV20-1 with TRBJ1-6, with 8 bases matching TRBD1. V lost 5 bases and J lost 3; bases outside the gene matches: 6. The CDR3 sequence is 15 residues long. Per the germline V gene, CDR1 is DFQATT and CDR2 is SNEGSKA (reference sequence). The CDR3 loop is CSAVPGQGYNSPLHF. In nucleotides, the CDR3 is TGCAGTGCTGTCCCCGGACAGGGCTATAATTCACCCCTCCACTTT.

For this clonotype: An end of the junction differs from the germline gene, which may be a read error. V gene TRBV2 combines with J gene TRBJ2-5, with TRBD1 identical over 9 bases. The CDR3 sequence is 16 residues long. Germline values: CDR1 SNHLY, CDR2 FYNNEI. For the CDR3, the DNA is TGTGCCAGCAGCTTCGGCTGGGACAGGGTAGAGGAGACCCAGAACTTC. Protein: CASSFGWDRVEETQNF.

The chain links TRBV3-1 to TRBJ2-7; D is perhaps TRBD2 (6 bases). The CDR3 has 16 residues. CDR1 is LGHDT and CDR2 is YNNKEL in the germline V gene (reference sequence). The V and J ends lost 1 base and 5 bases respectively, with 18 bases between them. The CDR3 DNA reads as TGTGCCAGCAGCCAAGCGCTAGGGCTAGCGTTCGACGAGCAGTACTTC. Its protein product is CASSQALGLAFDEQYF.

This sequence joins TRBV12-3 or TRBV12-4 and TRBJ2-7, with 7 nucleotides matching TRBD1. The CDR3 has 12 residues. The junction had 5 bases not matched to a gene; V was cut back by 10 bases and J by 2 bases. The DNA for the CDR3 is TGTGCCACGACAGGGAAGGCCTACGAGCAGTACTTC. Its translation is CATTGKAYEQYF.

The table lists this clonotype with many counts. This chain joins TRBV2 and TRBJ1-1, with a weak D call TRBD1 (5 bases). The CDR3 length is 13 residues. Germline values: CDR1 SNHLY, CDR2 FYNNEI. The V end lost 6 bases, the J end lost 2 bases, and 10 bases lay between the germline ends. The CDR3 protein is CASRGPGNTEAFF. In DNA, the CDR3 is TGTGCCAGCAGGGGGCCCGGCAACACTGAAGCTTTCTTT.

This clonotype has just a few counts. V gene TRBV7-6 combines with J gene TRBJ2-7; D is unclear. CDR3 length: 13 amino acids. The germline V gene has CDR1 SGHVS and CDR2 FNYEAQ. V was cut by 1 base and J by 2 bases, with 6 bases left in between. The CDR3 region is CASSLGSAYEQYF. The CDR3, as DNA: TGTGCCAGCAGCTTAGGATCAGCCTACGAGCAGTACTTC.